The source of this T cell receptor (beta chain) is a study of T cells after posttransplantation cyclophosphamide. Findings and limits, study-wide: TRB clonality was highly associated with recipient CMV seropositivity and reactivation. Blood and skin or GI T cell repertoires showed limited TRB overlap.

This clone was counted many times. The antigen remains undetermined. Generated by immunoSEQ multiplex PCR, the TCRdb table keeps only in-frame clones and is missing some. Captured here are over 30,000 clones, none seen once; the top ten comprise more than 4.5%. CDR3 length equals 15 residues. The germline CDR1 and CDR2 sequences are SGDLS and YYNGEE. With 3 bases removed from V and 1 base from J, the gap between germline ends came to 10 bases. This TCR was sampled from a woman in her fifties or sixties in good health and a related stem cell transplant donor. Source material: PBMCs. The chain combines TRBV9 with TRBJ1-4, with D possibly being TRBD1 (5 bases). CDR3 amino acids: CASSEEGRTNEKLFF. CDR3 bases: TGTGCCAGCAGCGAGGAGGGGAGAACTAATGAAAAACTGTTTTTT.